This T cell receptor (beta chain) comes out of a study of regulatory T cells in long-lasting Graves disease. Study-level points and caveats: Rather than thyroid tissue, only peripheral blood underwent study. Possibly, accuracy suffered from the small sample size. New patients shared about 880 public clonotypes, fewer than the 2,500 to 3,000 shared by persistent patients.

CDR3-region Arm-PCR and iRepertoire HTBI primers produced the TCR beta libraries. TCRdb reprocessed the multiplex PCR reads via MiXCR and lists one record per CDR3 protein. The data hold 450,000 to 700,000 distinct CDR3 sequences, with approximately 12% observed a single time. For this clonotype: Its antigen is as yet unknown. Germline is not matched at one junction end, which may reflect a read error.

The time point is: newly diagnosed GD, antithyroid drugs for less than 3 months. RNA extracted from PBMCs served as the sequencing template. The CDR3 extends over 17 amino acids. These same data were also listed under a study on T cells in Graves' hyperthyroidism and ophthalmopathy. That report notes: First-round RT-PCR with HTBI primers amplified the TCR CDR3 region.

The rearrangement joins TRBV12-3 or TRBV12-4 to TRBJ2-2; tentative D call: TRBD2 (6 bases). The source material was peripheral blood mononuclear cells (PBMCs), sampled at new diagnosis, from a patient treated with antithyroid drugs. The clonotype comes from a man between 25 and 39 years old with Graves disease. CDR3 DNA: TGTGCCGGCAGTCTCGGGGGAGCCCGGTTTAACACCGGGGAGCTGTTTTTT. As protein: CAGSLGGARFNTGELFF.